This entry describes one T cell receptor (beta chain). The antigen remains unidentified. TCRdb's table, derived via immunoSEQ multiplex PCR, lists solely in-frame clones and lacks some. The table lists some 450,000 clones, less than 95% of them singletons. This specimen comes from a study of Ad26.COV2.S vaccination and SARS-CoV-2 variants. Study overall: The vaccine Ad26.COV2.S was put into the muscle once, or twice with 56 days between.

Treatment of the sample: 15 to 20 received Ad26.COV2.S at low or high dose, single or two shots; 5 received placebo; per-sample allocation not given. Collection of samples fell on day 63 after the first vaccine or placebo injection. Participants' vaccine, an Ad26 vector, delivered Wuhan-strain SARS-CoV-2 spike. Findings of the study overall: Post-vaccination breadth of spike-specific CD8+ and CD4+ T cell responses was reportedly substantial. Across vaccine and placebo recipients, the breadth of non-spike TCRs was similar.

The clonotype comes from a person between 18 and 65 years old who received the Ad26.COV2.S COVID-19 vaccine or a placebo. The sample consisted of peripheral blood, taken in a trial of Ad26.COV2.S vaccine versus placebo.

As DNA, the CDR3 is TGTGCCAGCCGGCCAGCGGGATACAATGAGCAGTTCTTC. This codes for CASRPAGYNEQFF. The genes are TRBV19 and TRBJ2-1; 7 positions agree with TRBD2. This CDR3 region has 13 residues. CDR1 and CDR2 (germline): LNHDA, SQIVND (reference sequence). Unmatched junction bases numbered 6, after V lost 9 bases and J lost 4 bases.